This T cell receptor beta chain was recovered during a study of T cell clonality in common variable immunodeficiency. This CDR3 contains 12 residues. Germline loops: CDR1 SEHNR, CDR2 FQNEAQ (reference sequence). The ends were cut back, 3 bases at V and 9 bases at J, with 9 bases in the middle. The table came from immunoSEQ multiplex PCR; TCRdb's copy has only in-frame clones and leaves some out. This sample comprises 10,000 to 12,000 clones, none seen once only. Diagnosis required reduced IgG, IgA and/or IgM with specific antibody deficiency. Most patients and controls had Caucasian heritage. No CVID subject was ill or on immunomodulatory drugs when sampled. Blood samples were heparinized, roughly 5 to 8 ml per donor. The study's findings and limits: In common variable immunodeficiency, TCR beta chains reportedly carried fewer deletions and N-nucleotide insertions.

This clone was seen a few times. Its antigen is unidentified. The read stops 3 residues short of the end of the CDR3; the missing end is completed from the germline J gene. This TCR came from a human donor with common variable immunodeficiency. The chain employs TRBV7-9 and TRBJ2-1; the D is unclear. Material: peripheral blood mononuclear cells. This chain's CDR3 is CASSFVVREQFF. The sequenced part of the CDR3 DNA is TGTGCCAGCAGCTTTGTTGTCCGTGAG.